Below are 4 T cell receptor beta chains sequenced from a single sample in a study of circulating CD8 cells and anti-PD-1 response in melanoma. Each library started from around 15 ng of total RNA using the QIAseq Immune Repertoire TCR panel. TCRdb independently ran MiXCR on the reads; one entry per CDR3 protein. Altogether about 780 distinct CDR3 sequences are present, roughly 8% being singletons, with the ten largest covering 14%. Sorting of live CD3+CD8+TCRalphabeta+ cells by PD-1 and/or TIGIT gave four subsets. The specimen was CD8+ T cells from PBMCs, collected at baseline or after one month of anti-PD-1 therapy (not recorded which). The receptor source for this set is a human donor with melanoma.

By its share, this clonotype is large. The rearrangement uses TRBV2 and TRBJ2-2; 7 nucleotides line up with TRBD1. The CDR3 contains 15 residues. Germline V gene sequence: CDR1 SNHLY, CDR2 FYNNEI. V shed 2 bases, J shed 4 bases, and the junction held 4 bases outside the gene matches. Here the CDR3 DNA reads TGTGCCAGCAGTGAACTTCCAGGGGGCACCGGGGAGCTGTTTTTT. Protein sequence: CASSELPGGTGELFF.

By share, this clonotype ranks as medium-sized (0.01 to 0.1%). The chain combines TRBV5-6 with TRBJ2-7, with a weak D call TRBD2 (5 bases). The CDR3 sequence is 14 residues long. CDR1 is SGHDT, CDR2 YYEEEE, per germline. Trimming cost V 4 bases and J 6 bases, with 17 bases left between them. The CDR3 nucleotides are TGTGCCAGCAGCCCCGGGTCCGGGGTGAGCGAGCAGTACTTC. Protein sequence: CASSPGSGVSEQYF.

This clonotype is categorized as large. The chain has TRBV4-1 and TRBJ2-7, with TRBD2 matching 9 bases. Losses at the gene ends were 3 bases for V and 0 bases for J; bases not matched to a gene: 9. Germline V lookup: CDR1 MGHRA, CDR2 YSYEKL. This CDR3 is 17 amino acids long. As DNA, the CDR3 is TGCGCCAGCAGCCAGAACGCGCGGGGGGGCCTCTCCTACGAGCAGTACTTC. Translation gives CASSQNARGGLSYEQYF.

This clonotype is a singleton in its sample. This clone may be a read error of a much larger clone one base away. The rearrangement links TRBV6-1 to TRBJ2-2; 9 nucleotides line up with TRBD1. Germline-derived CDR1 and CDR2 are MNHNS and SASEGT. CDR3 length equals 15 residues. The CDR3 DNA sequence: TGTGCCAGCAGACAGGGGGCTTGGGACACCGGGGAGATGTTTTTT. Translation gives CASRQGAWDTGEMFF.